This T cell receptor beta chain was captured in a study of control samples from healthy donors and cancer patients (dated by TCRdb to 2020 to 2021). Its CDR3 holds 16 amino acids, cysteine through phenylalanine. The CDR3 DNA has 48 bases and is translated from base 1. The germline V gene (reference sequence) provides CDR1 LGHDT and CDR2 YNNKEL. V sheds 2 bases and J sheds 0 bases, leaving 11 bases between their ends. Library preparation was by the immunoSEQ multiplex PCR assay. The immuneACCESS repertoire file appears here via TCRdb, limited to in-frame rearrangements. These files lack a portion of the clones; in checked studies, under half of the deficit traces to unresolved V genes, and the cause of the others is not known. This sample lists approximately 94,000 clones; about 90% were detected once. The top ten hold over 15% of the sample. Turning to this clone: Its antigen is still unknown. One base away there is no much larger clone; base qualities are not given.

The chain employs TRBV3-1 (or the pseudogene TRBV3-2) and TRBJ1-5; TRBD1 is a weak D gene call, 5 bases matching. What was sequenced was blood. The receptor was derived from a woman aged 50 to 60 in good health. The CDR3 reads CASSQTGPDSNQPQHF. In nucleotide form, the sequence is TGTGCCAGCAGCCAAACGGGGCCCGATAGCAATCAGCCCCAGCATTTT.